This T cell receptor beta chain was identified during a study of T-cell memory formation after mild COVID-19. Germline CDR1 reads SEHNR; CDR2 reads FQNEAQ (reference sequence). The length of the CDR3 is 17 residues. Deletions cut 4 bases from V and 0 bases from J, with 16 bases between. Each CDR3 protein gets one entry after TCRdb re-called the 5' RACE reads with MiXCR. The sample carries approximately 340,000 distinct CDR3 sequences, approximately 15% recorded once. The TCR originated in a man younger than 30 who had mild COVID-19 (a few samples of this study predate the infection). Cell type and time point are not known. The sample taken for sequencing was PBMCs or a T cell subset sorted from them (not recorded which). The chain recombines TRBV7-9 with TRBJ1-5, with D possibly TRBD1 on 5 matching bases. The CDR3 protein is CASSSEGTILSNQPQHF. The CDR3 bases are TGTGCCAGCAGCTCGGAGGGGACGATCCTTAGCAATCAGCCCCAGCATTTT.